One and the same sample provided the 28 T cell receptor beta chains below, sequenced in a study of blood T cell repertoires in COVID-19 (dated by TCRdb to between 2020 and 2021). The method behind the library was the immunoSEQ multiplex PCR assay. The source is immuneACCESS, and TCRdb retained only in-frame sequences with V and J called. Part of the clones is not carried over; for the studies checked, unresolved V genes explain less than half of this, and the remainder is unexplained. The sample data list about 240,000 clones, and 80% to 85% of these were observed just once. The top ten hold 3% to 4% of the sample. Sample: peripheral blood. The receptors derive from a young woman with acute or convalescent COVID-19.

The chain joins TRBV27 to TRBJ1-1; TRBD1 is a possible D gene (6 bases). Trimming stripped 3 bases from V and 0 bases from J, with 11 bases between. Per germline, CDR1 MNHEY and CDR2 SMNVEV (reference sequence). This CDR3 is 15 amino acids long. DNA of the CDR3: TGTGCCAGCAGTTTGGGACACCCGTTGAACACTGAAGCTTTCTTT. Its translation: CASSLGHPLNTEAFF.

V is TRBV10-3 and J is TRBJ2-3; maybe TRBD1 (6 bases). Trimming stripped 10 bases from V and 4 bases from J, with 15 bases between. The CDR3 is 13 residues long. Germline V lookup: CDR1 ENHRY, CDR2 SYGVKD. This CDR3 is CASLQGPADTQYF. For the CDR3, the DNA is TGTGCCAGCCTACAGGGCCCCGCAGATACGCAGTATTTT.

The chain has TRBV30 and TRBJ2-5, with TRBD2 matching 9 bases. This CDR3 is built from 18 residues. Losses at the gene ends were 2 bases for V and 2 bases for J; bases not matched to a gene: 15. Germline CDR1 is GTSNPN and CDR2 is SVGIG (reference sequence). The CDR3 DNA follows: TGTGCCTGGAGTAAGGCTAGCGGGAAGCCAGACTCACAAGAGACCCAGTACTTC. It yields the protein CAWSKASGKPDSQETQYF.

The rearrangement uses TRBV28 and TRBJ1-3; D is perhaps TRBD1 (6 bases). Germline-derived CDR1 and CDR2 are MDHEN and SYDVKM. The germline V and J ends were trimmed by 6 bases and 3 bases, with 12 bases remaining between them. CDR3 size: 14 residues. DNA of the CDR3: TGTGCCAGCAGCGAAGGGGGAGTTGGAAACACCATATATTTT. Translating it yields CASSEGGVGNTIYF.

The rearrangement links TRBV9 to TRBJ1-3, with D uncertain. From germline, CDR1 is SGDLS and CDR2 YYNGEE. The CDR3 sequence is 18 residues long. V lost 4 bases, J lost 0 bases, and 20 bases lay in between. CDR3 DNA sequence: TGTGCCAGCAGCCCCACGGGGTTTGGCCCCGACTCTGGAAACACCATATATTTT. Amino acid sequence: CASSPTGFGPDSGNTIYF.

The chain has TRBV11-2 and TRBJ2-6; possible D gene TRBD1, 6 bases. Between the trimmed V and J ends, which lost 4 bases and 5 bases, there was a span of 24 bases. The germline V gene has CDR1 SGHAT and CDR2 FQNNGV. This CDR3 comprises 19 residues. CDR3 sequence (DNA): TGTGCCAGCAGCTCCCCGCGGAGGACAGCCTCTGAAAGGGCCAACGTCCTGACTTTC. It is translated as CASSSPRRTASERANVLTF.

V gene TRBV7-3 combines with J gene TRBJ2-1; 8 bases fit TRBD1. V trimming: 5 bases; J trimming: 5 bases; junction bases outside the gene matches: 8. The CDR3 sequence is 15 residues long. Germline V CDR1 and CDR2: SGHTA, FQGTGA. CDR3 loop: CASSQWTGINNEQFF. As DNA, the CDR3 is TGTGCCAGCAGCCAGTGGACAGGGATCAACAATGAGCAGTTCTTC.

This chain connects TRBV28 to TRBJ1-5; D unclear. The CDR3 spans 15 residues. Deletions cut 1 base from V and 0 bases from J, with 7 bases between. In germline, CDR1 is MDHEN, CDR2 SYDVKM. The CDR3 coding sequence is TGTGCCAGCAGTTTATTCCAGGATAGCAATCAGCCCCAGCATTTT. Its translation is CASSLFQDSNQPQHF. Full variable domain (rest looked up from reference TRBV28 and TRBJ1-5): DVKVTQSSRYLVKRTGEKVFLECVQDMDHENMFWYRQDPGLGLRLIYFSYDVKMKEKGDIPEGYSVSREKKERFSLILESASTNQTSMYLCASSLFQDSNQPQHFGDGTRLSIL.

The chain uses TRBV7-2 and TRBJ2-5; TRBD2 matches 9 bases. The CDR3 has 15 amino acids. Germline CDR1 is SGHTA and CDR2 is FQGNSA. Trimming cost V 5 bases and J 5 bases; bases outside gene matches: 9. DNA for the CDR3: TGTGCCAGCAGCCCAAACGGACTAGCGAGCGAGACCCAGTACTTC. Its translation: CASSPNGLASETQYF.

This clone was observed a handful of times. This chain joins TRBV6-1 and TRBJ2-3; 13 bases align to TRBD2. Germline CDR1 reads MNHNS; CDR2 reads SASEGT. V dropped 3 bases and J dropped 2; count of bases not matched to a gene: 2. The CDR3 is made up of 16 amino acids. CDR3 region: CASSEGTSGTTDTQYF. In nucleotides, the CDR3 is TGTGCCAGCAGTGAGGGGACTAGCGGGACCACAGATACGCAGTATTTT.

CDR3 region: CASGAGTDFTSGRGYEQYF. CDR3 nucleotides: TGTGCCAGCGGTGCCGGGACAGATTTCACTAGCGGGAGAGGGTACGAGCAGTACTTC. The genes are TRBV28 and TRBJ2-7; 11 positions match TRBD2. CDR1 MDHEN and CDR2 SYDVKM come from the germline V gene. V lost 8 bases and J lost 4; bases outside the gene matches: 22. The CDR3 runs to 19 residues.

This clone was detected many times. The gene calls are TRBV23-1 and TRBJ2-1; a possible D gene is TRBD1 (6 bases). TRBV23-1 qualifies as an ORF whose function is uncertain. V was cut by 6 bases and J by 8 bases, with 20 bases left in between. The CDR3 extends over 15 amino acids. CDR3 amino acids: CASRPPTTGSDEQFF. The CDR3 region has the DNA TGCGCCAGCAGACCCCCAACAACAGGGTCCGATGAGCAGTTCTTC.

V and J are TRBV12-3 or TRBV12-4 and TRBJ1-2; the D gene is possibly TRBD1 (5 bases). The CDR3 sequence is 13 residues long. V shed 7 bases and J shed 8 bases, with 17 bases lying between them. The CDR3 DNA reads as TGTGCCAGCACCGAGGGCAGGGACTTCGGCTACACCTTC. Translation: CASTEGRDFGYTF.

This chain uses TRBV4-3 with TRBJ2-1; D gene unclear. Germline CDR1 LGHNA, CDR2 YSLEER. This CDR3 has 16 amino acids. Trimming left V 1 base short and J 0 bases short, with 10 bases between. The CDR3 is CASSQAVSSSYNEQFF. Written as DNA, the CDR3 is TGCGCCAGCAGCCAAGCGGTTAGTAGCTCCTACAATGAGCAGTTCTTC.

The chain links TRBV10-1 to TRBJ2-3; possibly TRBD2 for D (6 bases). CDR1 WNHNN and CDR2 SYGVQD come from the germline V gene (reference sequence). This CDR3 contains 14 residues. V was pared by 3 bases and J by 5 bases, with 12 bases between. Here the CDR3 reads CASSDPDSGDTQYF. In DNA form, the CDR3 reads TGCGCCAGCAGTGACCCCGATAGCGGAGATACGCAGTATTTT.

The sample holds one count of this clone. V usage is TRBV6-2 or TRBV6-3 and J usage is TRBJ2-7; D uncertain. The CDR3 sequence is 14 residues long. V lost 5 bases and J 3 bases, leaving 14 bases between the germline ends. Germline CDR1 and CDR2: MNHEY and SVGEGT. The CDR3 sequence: CASSPFSGSYEQYF. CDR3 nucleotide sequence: TGTGCCAGCAGTCCGTTCTCGGGTAGCTACGAGCAGTACTTC.

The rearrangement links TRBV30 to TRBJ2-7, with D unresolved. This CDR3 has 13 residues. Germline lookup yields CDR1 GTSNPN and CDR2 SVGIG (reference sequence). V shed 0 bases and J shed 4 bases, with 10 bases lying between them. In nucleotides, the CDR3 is TGTGCCTGGAGTGTGGGCTCACAGTACGAGCAGTACTTC. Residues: CAWSVGSQYEQYF.

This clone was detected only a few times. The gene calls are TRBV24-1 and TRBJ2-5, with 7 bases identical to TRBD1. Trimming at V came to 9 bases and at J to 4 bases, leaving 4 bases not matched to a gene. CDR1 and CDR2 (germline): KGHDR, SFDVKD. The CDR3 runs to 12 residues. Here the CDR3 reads CATQQGRETQYF. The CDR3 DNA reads TGTGCCACCCAACAGGGGCGAGAGACCCAGTACTTC.

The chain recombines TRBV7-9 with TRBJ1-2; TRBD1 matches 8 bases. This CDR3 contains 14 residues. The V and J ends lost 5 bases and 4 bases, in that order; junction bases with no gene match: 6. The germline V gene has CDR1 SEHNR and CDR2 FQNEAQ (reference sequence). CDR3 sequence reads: CASSPQGAAYGYTF. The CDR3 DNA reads TGTGCCAGCAGCCCTCAGGGGGCGGCCTATGGCTACACCTTC.

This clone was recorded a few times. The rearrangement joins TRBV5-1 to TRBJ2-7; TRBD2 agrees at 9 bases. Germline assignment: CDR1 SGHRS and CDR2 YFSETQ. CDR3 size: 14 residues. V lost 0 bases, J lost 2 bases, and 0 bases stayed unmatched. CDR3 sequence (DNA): TGCGCCAGCAGCTTGGGGACTAGCGCCTACGAGCAGTACTTC. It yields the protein CASSLGTSAYEQYF.

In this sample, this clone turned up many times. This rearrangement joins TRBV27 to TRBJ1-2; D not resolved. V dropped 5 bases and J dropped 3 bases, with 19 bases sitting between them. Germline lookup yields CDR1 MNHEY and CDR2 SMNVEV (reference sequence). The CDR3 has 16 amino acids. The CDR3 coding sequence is TGTGCCAGCAGTCCCTCGGCATGGTCAGGCGACTATGGCTACACCTTC. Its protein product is CASSPSAWSGDYGYTF.

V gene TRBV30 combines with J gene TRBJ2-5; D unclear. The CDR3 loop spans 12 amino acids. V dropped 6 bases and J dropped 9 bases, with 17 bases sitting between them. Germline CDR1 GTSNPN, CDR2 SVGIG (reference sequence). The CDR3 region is CACNDVVGPQYF. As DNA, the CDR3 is TGTGCCTGCAACGATGTGGTGGGCCCCCAGTACTTC. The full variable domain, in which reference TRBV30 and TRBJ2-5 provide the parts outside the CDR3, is SQTIHQWPATLVQPVGSPLSLECTVEGTSNPNLYWYRQAAGRGLQLLFYSVGIGQISSEVPQNLSASRPQDRQFILSSKKLLLSDSGFYLCACNDVVGPQYFGPGTRLLVL.

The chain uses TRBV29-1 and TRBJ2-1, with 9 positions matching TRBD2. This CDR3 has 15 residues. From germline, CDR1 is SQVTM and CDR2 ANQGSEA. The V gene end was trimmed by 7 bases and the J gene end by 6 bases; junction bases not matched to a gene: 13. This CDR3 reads CSGYPREGPSNEQFF. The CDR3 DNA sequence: TGCAGCGGCTACCCGCGGGAGGGCCCGAGCAATGAGCAGTTCTTC.

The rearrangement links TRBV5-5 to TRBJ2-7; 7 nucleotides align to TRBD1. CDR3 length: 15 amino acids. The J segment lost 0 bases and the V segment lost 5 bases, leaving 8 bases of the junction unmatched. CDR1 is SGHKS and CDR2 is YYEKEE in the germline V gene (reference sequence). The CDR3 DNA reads TGTGCCAGCAGGTACCGGGACAGCTCCTCCTACGAGCAGTACTTC. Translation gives CASRYRDSSSYEQYF.

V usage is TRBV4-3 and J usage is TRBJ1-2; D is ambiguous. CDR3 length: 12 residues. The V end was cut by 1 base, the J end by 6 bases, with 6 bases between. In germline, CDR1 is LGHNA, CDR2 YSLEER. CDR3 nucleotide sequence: TGCGCCAGCAGCCAAGGACTGGATGGCTACACCTTC. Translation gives CASSQGLDGYTF.

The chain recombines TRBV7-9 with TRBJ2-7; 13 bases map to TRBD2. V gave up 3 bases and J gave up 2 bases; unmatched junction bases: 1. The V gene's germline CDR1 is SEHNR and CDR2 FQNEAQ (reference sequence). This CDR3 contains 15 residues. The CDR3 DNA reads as TGTGCCAGCAGCTTTGGGACTAGCGGGGCCTACGAGCAGTACTTC. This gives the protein CASSFGTSGAYEQYF.

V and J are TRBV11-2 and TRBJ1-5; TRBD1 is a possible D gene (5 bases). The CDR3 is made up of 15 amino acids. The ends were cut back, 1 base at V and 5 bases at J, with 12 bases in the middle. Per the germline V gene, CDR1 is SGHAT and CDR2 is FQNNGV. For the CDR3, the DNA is TGTGCCAGCAGCTTAGGTGCGGACACCTATCAGCCCCAGCATTTT. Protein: CASSLGADTYQPQHF.

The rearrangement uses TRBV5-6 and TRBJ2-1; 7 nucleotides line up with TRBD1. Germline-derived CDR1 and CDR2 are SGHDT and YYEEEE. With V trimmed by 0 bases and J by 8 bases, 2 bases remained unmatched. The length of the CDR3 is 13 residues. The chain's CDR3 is CASSLGQGDEQFF. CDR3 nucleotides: TGTGCCAGCAGCTTGGGACAGGGAGATGAGCAGTTCTTC.